Listed below are T cell receptor beta chains from one sample, sequenced in a study of blood T cell dynamics during melanoma immunotherapy. Repertoires were generated with immunoSEQ multiplex PCR, while TCRdb's copy carries only in-frame clones and drops some. The sample shows 10,000 to 13,000 clones, about 89% of them seen only once. Sequenced here: blood, sampled from a patient treated with checkpoint blockade. All receptors derive from a human donor with melanoma. Both conserved end residues are part of each CDR3. The D gene is left open where the match is weak. Size is omitted from some rows. Given values are once, few, many or a class for expanded clones.

j_gene: TRBJ2-3; d_gene: .; v_gene: TRBV7-8; abundance: .; CDR3aa: CASSLRTRRAWVDTQYF; CDR3nt: TGTGCCAGCAGCCTCCGGACCCGACGAGCGTGGGTAGATACGCAGTATTTT
j_gene: TRBJ2-5; d_gene: TRBD2; v_gene: TRBV9; abundance: .; CDR3aa: CASSVAGLAGETQYF; CDR3nt: TGTGCCAGCAGCGTAGCTGGACTAGCTGGCGAGACCCAGTACTTC
j_gene: TRBJ2-2; d_gene: .; v_gene: TRBV7-9; abundance: once; CDR3aa: CAEGNTGELFF; CDR3nt: TGTGCCGAGGGGAACACCGGGGAGCTGTTTTTT
j_gene: TRBJ2-1; d_gene: .; v_gene: TRBV2; abundance: once; CDR3aa: CASSEWGTYNEQFF; CDR3nt: TGTGCCAGCAGTGAGTGGGGCACCTACAATGAGCAGTTCTTC
j_gene: TRBJ2-7; d_gene: .; v_gene: TRBV2; abundance: .; CDR3aa: CASGDPYEQYF; CDR3nt: TGTGCCAGCGGGGACCCCTACGAGCAGTACTTC
j_gene: TRBJ1-2; d_gene: TRBD1; v_gene: TRBV6-5; abundance: .; CDR3aa: CASRQGDNYGYTF; CDR3nt: TGTGCCAGCAGGCAGGGGGATAACTATGGCTACACCTTC
j_gene: TRBJ1-3; d_gene: .; v_gene: TRBV7-2; abundance: .; CDR3aa: CASSPGGGRKGNTIYF; CDR3nt: TGTGCCAGCAGCCCCGGGGGGGGGCGCAAAGGAAACACCATATATTTT
j_gene: TRBJ1-4; d_gene: .; v_gene: TRBV7-9; abundance: .; CDR3aa: CASSFPVTTNEKLFF; CDR3nt: TGTGCCAGCAGCTTCCCTGTCACAACTAATGAAAAACTGTTTTTT
j_gene: TRBJ2-5; d_gene: TRBD1; v_gene: TRBV5-1; abundance: .; CDR3aa: CASSRGQGGGLQETQYF; CDR3nt: TGCGCCAGCAGCCGCGGACAGGGTGGGGGCCTCCAAGAGACCCAGTACTTC
j_gene: TRBJ1-2; d_gene: .; v_gene: TRBV19; abundance: .; CDR3aa: CASRGPANYGYTF; CDR3nt: TGTGCCAGTAGAGGTCCGGCTAACTATGGCTACACCTTC
j_gene: TRBJ2-1; d_gene: TRBD2; v_gene: TRBV9; abundance: .; CDR3aa: CASTPGLAQFGEQFF; CDR3nt: TGTGCCAGCACGCCGGGACTAGCTCAATTCGGAGAGCAGTTCTTC
j_gene: TRBJ2-4; d_gene: TRBD1; v_gene: TRBV7-9; abundance: .; CDR3aa: CASSQSTGGENIQYF; CDR3nt: TGTGCCAGCAGCCAGTCGACAGGGGGCGAAAACATTCAGTACTTC
j_gene: TRBJ1-5; d_gene: .; v_gene: TRBV6-1; abundance: .; CDR3aa: CASSERINQPQHF; CDR3nt: TGTGCCAGCAGTGAGAGGATCAATCAGCCCCAGCATTTT
j_gene: TRBJ1-2; d_gene: TRBD1; v_gene: TRBV7-9; abundance: .; CDR3aa: CASSPGTGMRGYTF; CDR3nt: TGTGCCAGCAGCCCCGGGACAGGGATGAGGGGCTACACCTTC
j_gene: TRBJ2-7; d_gene: TRBD1; v_gene: TRBV5-5; abundance: .; CDR3aa: CASHMRMGQGRAYEQYF; CDR3nt: TGTGCCAGCCACATGCGGATGGGACAGGGTCGGGCCTACGAGCAGTACTTC
j_gene: TRBJ1-2; d_gene: .; v_gene: TRBV21-1; abundance: .; CDR3aa: CASSPNPPSPYTF; CDR3nt: TGTGCCAGCAGCCCAAATCCCCCAAGCCCCTACACCTTC
j_gene: TRBJ2-7; d_gene: .; v_gene: TRBV14; abundance: .; CDR3aa: CASSQDSYEQYF; CDR3nt: TGTGCCAGCAGCCAAGACAGCTACGAGCAGTACTTC
j_gene: TRBJ2-2; d_gene: .; v_gene: TRBV5-4; abundance: once; CDR3aa: CASSLDPNPTGELFF; CDR3nt: TGTGCCAGCAGCTTGGACCCCAACCCGACCGGGGAGCTGTTTTTT
j_gene: TRBJ1-6; d_gene: .; v_gene: TRBV19; abundance: few; CDR3aa: CASSGSFFANSPLHF; CDR3nt: TGTGCCAGTAGTGGCTCATTCTTCGCTAATTCACCCCTCCACTTT
j_gene: TRBJ1-3; d_gene: .; v_gene: TRBV4-3; abundance: .; CDR3aa: CASSQDRSSSGNTIYF; CDR3nt: TGCGCCAGCAGCCAAGATCGGAGCAGTTCTGGAAACACCATATATTTT
j_gene: TRBJ1-4; d_gene: TRBD1; v_gene: TRBV6-5; abundance: .; CDR3aa: CASGDRGHGSEKLFF; CDR3nt: TGTGCCAGCGGGGACAGGGGGCACGGTAGTGAAAAACTGTTTTTT
j_gene: TRBJ2-7; d_gene: .; v_gene: TRBV5-4; abundance: .; CDR3aa: CASSLQGPPYEQYF; CDR3nt: TGTGCCAGCAGCTTGCAGGGGCCCCCCTACGAGCAGTACTTC
j_gene: TRBJ1-2; d_gene: .; v_gene: TRBV2; abundance: .; CDR3aa: CASSLSDTYGYTF; CDR3nt: TGTGCCAGCAGCCTCTCCGACACCTATGGCTACACCTTC
j_gene: TRBJ2-2; d_gene: TRBD2; v_gene: TRBV7-9; abundance: once; CDR3aa: CASAPGLKNTGELFF; CDR3nt: TGTGCCAGCGCGCCGGGACTAAAGAACACCGGGGAGCTGTTTTTT
j_gene: TRBJ1-2; d_gene: .; v_gene: TRBV6-5; abundance: few; CDR3aa: CASSYGGTYGYTF; CDR3nt: TGTGCCAGCAGTTACGGAGGTACCTATGGCTACACCTTC
j_gene: TRBJ2-5; d_gene: .; v_gene: TRBV4-2; abundance: .; CDR3aa: CASSQEMTREETQYF; CDR3nt: TGTGCCAGCAGCCAAGAAATGACCCGGGAGGAGACCCAGTACTTC
j_gene: TRBJ2-3; d_gene: TRBD2; v_gene: TRBV7-2; abundance: once; CDR3aa: CASSNRGLAGTDTQYF; CDR3nt: TGTGCCAGCAGCAACCGGGGACTAGCGGGGACAGATACGCAGTATTTT
j_gene: TRBJ2-3; d_gene: .; v_gene: TRBV14; abundance: .; CDR3aa: CASSQDLGTTQYF; CDR3nt: TGTGCCAGCAGCCAAGATTTAGGGACGACGCAGTATTTT
j_gene: TRBJ2-2; d_gene: .; v_gene: TRBV9; abundance: .; CDR3aa: CASSVGSGGPSNTGELFF; CDR3nt: TGTGCCAGCAGCGTAGGGTCAGGGGGGCCCTCGAACACCGGGGAGCTGTTTTTT
j_gene: TRBJ2-1; d_gene: .; v_gene: TRBV2; abundance: .; CDR3aa: CASSEGQSYEQFF; CDR3nt: TGTGCCAGCAGTGAAGGCCAGTCATATGAGCAGTTCTTC
j_gene: TRBJ2-5; d_gene: .; v_gene: TRBV29-1; abundance: .; CDR3aa: CSVEEGQNF; CDR3nt: TGCAGCGTTGAAGAGGGGCAAAACTTC
j_gene: TRBJ2-5; d_gene: TRBD2; v_gene: TRBV12-5; abundance: .; CDR3aa: CASGLLASGGETQYF; CDR3nt: TGTGCTAGTGGTTTGTTGGCTAGCGGAGGAGAGACCCAGTACTTC
j_gene: TRBJ1-2; d_gene: .; v_gene: TRBV19; abundance: .; CDR3aa: CASSKGPRDGYTF; CDR3nt: TGTGCCAGTAGTAAAGGTCCACGGGATGGCTACACCTTC
j_gene: TRBJ1-1; d_gene: TRBD1; v_gene: TRBV9; abundance: .; CDR3aa: CASSALGQGAEAFF; CDR3nt: TGTGCCAGCAGCGCGTTAGGACAGGGGGCTGAAGCTTTCTTT
j_gene: TRBJ1-6; d_gene: .; v_gene: TRBV10-3; abundance: .; CDR3aa: CAISESPGGLGSPLHF; CDR3nt: TGTGCCATCAGTGAGTCCCCGGGGGGGTTAGGTTCACCCCTCCACTTT
j_gene: TRBJ1-2; d_gene: .; v_gene: TRBV30; abundance: .; CDR3aa: CAWSRSANGYTF; CDR3nt: TGTGCCTGGAGTAGGTCAGCAAATGGCTACACCTTC
j_gene: TRBJ1-4; d_gene: TRBD1; v_gene: TRBV6-5; abundance: .; CDR3aa: CASRAGTGGGKLFF; CDR3nt: TGTGCCAGCAGGGCCGGGACAGGGGGGGGAAAACTGTTTTTT
j_gene: TRBJ1-2; d_gene: TRBD1; v_gene: TRBV19; abundance: .; CDR3aa: CASRTGNYGYTF; CDR3nt: TGTGCCAGTAGGACAGGGAACTATGGCTACACCTTC
j_gene: TRBJ2-1; d_gene: TRBD2; v_gene: TRBV19; abundance: .; CDR3aa: CASSMERGGQNEQFF; CDR3nt: TGTGCCAGTAGTATGGAGCGGGGGGGCCAAAATGAGCAGTTCTTC
j_gene: TRBJ1-1; d_gene: .; v_gene: TRBV7-8; abundance: .; CDR3aa: CASSLDTGSNTEAFF; CDR3nt: TGTGCCAGCAGCTTGGACACAGGGTCGAACACTGAAGCTTTCTTT
j_gene: TRBJ1-5; d_gene: .; v_gene: TRBV5-6; abundance: .; CDR3aa: CASSLAGGGQPQHF; CDR3nt: TGTGCCAGCAGCTTGGCTGGGGGGGGTCAGCCCCAGCATTTT
j_gene: TRBJ2-1; d_gene: TRBD1; v_gene: TRBV5-5; abundance: .; CDR3aa: CASSLVNRGDEQFF; CDR3nt: TGTGCCAGCAGCTTGGTAAACAGGGGCGATGAGCAGTTCTTC
j_gene: TRBJ2-2; d_gene: TRBD1; v_gene: TRBV5-1; abundance: .; CDR3aa: CASSWTGSPGELFF; CDR3nt: TGCGCCAGCAGCTGGACAGGGAGTCCCGGGGAGCTGTTTTTT
j_gene: TRBJ1-2; d_gene: .; v_gene: TRBV7-2; abundance: .; CDR3aa: CASSPRDGGGYTF; CDR3nt: TGTGCCAGCAGCCCCCGAGATGGGGGCGGCTACACCTTC
j_gene: TRBJ2-1; d_gene: TRBD2; v_gene: TRBV5-1; abundance: .; CDR3aa: CASSLEEVTSVFNEQFF; CDR3nt: TGCGCCAGCAGCTTGGAGGAAGTGACTAGCGTTTTCAATGAGCAGTTCTTC
j_gene: TRBJ2-2; d_gene: TRBD1; v_gene: TRBV5-4; abundance: .; CDR3aa: CASSTGTATGELFF; CDR3nt: TGTGCCAGCAGCACCGGGACAGCCACCGGGGAGCTGTTTTTT
j_gene: TRBJ1-6; d_gene: .; v_gene: TRBV19; abundance: .; CDR3aa: CASSRTYDNSPLHF; CDR3nt: TGTGCCAGTAGCCGGACCTACGATAATTCACCCCTCCACTTT
j_gene: TRBJ1-2; d_gene: .; v_gene: TRBV6-5; abundance: .; CDR3aa: CASSQGGGGYTF; CDR3nt: TGTGCCAGCAGCCAAGGGGGTGGTGGCTACACCTTC
j_gene: TRBJ2-5; d_gene: .; v_gene: TRBV19; abundance: .; CDR3aa: CASSVSTQETQYF; CDR3nt: TGTGCCAGTAGCGTTTCTACCCAAGAGACCCAGTACTTC
j_gene: TRBJ1-5; d_gene: TRBD1; v_gene: TRBV18; abundance: .; CDR3aa: CASSPGQSDQPQHF; CDR3nt: TGTGCCAGCTCACCGGGACAGTCTGATCAGCCCCAGCATTTT
j_gene: TRBJ2-3; d_gene: .; v_gene: TRBV19; abundance: .; CDR3aa: CACSLLDTQYF; CDR3nt: TGTGCCTGCTCCTTATTAGATACGCAGTATTTT